This T cell receptor (beta chain) was recorded in a study of cytomegalovirus exposure and HLA in healthy donors (TCRdb year 2017). Study-level background: An earlier analysis of about 530 of the donors reported approximately 260 Gb of sequence data and roughly 120 million unique TCR beta sequences obtained from about 180 million T cells. An early release that covered some 640 HLA-typed donors contained 300 to 350 gigabases of sequencing data and 75 million to 100 million unique TCR sequences. Among the roughly 370 genotyped donors, around 81% belonged to the genetic ancestry cluster associated with self-reported Caucasian donors. The study aimed to test whether signatures of past pathogen exposure could be identified by cataloging public T cell receptors. The T cell repertoires of 670 or so subjects were profiled by immunosequencing and related to cytomegalovirus serostatus. Along with the approximately 700-subject first cohort, a separate validation cohort of around 120 different subjects was used. To predict cytomegalovirus infection status, the study combined high-throughput TCR immunosequencing, statistical association of individual TCRs with disease status, and machine learning. To study patterns of TCR occurrence, a later analysis re-analyzed previously published TCR beta repertoires from several hundred donors and added high-resolution HLA genotyping. The later analysis used no new phenotypic data to find candidate immune exposures, relying instead on TCR beta sequences and their occurrence across donors. An earlier analysis of 587 of the donors applied high-throughput TCR beta sequencing to assess whether each TCR beta V gene segment acted as functional or pseudogenic. Donor age, sex, ethnicity and CMV serostatus were compiled together with the repertoire data. In a later genetic analysis, genome-wide SNP genotypes for about 65% of the roughly 700 donors were used, and that subset was treated as a discovery cohort. All discovery cohort repertoires had been generated on a single sequencing platform. HLA typing covered class I and class II loci at four-digit resolution. Typing coverage differed by locus: A, B, C, DRB1 and DQB1 were typed in roughly 629-630 donors, DQA1 in around 500, DPA1 in around 580, and DPB1 in approximately 450. Because of strong linkage in the cohort, 5 or 6 DR-DQ haplotypes were treated as single units for association and clustering. Among some 400 genotyped donors of the cohort, an average of approximately 240,000 unique TCR beta nucleotide sequences was sequenced per donor, of which 15% to 20% were non-productive.

To note about this clone: Its antigen is not yet known.

Results and caveats for the whole study, not just this receptor: While some public TCRs were present in many individuals, most TCR sequences turned up only very rarely across donors. Specific HLA alleles were associated with over 15,000 TCR beta sequences at a false discovery rate of 0.05 in a later analysis. A few of the identified cytomegalovirus-associated TCR beta chains were confirmed in vitro to be specific for cytomegalovirus antigens. Cytomegalovirus status was reported to be diagnosed by the classifier with high specificity and sensitivity in both the original and validation cohorts. Because HLA typing was unavailable for some donors at each locus, only the typed subset was used in association tests. Roughly uniform sequencing depth across donors was assumed in presence/absence analyses, although this assumption may not hold. Most CMV-associated TCR beta chains appeared to be HLA-restricted in a later analysis, and the HLA associations seemed to be driven largely by CMV exposure. In an earlier analysis of under 600 of the donors, most TCR beta V segments were observed in productive rearrangements about 87% or about 30% of the time, broadly matching IMGT annotations. Correlated functional status among segregating V segments might reflect linkage disequilibrium, but an unknown experimental factor could not be ruled out. The sequencing pipeline was judged likely to have produced a cluster of highly shared sequence variants as a technical artifact. Assigning TCR associations to individual alleles was difficult when HLA alleles, especially DR and DQ, strongly co-occurred. An association between a missense DCLRE1C variant and V-gene and J-gene trimming of TCR beta chains was found in a later genetic analysis and replicated in an independent cohort. Over 15 rarely observed V segments, including chromosome 9 orphons, were excluded from the earlier analysis of almost 600 of the donors because counts were too low. A further reported finding was that TCR beta sequences accurately predicted the HLA-A and HLA-B alleles for most subjects in the first cohort. This cohort had only TCR beta chains sequenced, and the lack of alpha or paired-chain data limited which features could be detected. According to a later analysis, TCR association rates differed among HLA loci, with DRB1 alleles showing the most associated TCRs and HLA-C alleles showing the fewest. A later analysis reported that several top co-occurrence clusters appeared linked to parvovirus B19, influenza, CMV and Epstein-Barr virus. According to a later genetic analysis, donors in an Asian-associated ancestry cluster had fewer N-insertions in productive TCRs than the roughly 660-donor mean. In the study, 150 to 200 TCR beta chains were listed as associated with cytomegalovirus. The authors suggested that the approach could potentially be generalized to other disease states and immunological phenotypes. A later analysis found that HLA-associated TCR beta chains were more clonally expanded and had lower generation probabilities than equally common non-associated chains. CMV serostatus was the only immune exposure information available for the cohort.

The cohort consisted of more than 650 healthy bone marrow donors. At the time of sampling, every cohort member was nominally healthy, though immune exposures that went unrecorded were likely present. The donor tested CMV seronegative and was one of the 352 seronegative cohort members. A peripheral blood sample was collected from each donor, and TCR beta sequencing was performed on peripheral blood mononuclear cells. The Qiagen DNeasy Blood Extraction Kit was used to extract genomic DNA from the blood cell samples. Library creation used the immunoSEQ multiplex PCR assay. For the multiplex PCR, a mixture combining 60 forward primers for TCR Vbeta segments and 13 reverse primers for TCR Jbeta segments was used. The CDR3 region of rearranged TCR beta genes was amplified from genomic DNA with a multiplex PCR assay. On the Illumina HiSeq System, the amplified TCR beta libraries were sequenced as 87-base-pair reads. As for the original processing: A later analysis tallied roughly 76 million unique TCR beta chains across the 550 to 850 repertoires, and about 12 million of those chains were shared by two or more donors. To remove PCR and sequencing errors, raw reads were error-corrected and collapsed into unique sequences using a nearest-neighbor algorithm that merged closely related sequences. To assign V, D and J gene segments, CDR3 sequences were aligned to IMGT reference sequences. For a sequence to be retained, a match of at least six nucleotides to both a V gene segment and a J gene segment was required. A rearrangement counted as productive if the CDR3 had no stop codons and remained in frame with V and J, and every other rearrangement counted as non-productive. CDR3 was defined by IMGT convention, running from the second conserved V-encoded cysteine to the conserved J-encoded phenylalanine. The earlier analysis of fewer than 750 of the donors excluded sequences that lacked an unambiguous match to a single V gene segment. In an earlier analysis of 587 of the donors, V segments were called functional above 56.7% productive rearrangements and were called segregating when the between-donor standard deviation exceeded 5%. A statistical classification framework was built to diagnose cytomegalovirus status from the catalog of TCR beta chain sequences. A later analysis assigned V and J genes by comparing TCR nucleotide sequences with IMGT/GENE-DB human TR gene sequences. Using the TCRdist pipeline, a later analysis assigned CDR3 sequences along with most-parsimonious VDJ recombination scenarios. In a later analysis, each TCR beta chain was defined by its CDR3 amino acid sequence together with its V-gene family, and reads lacking a unique V-gene family were excluded. As a way to deal with suspected cross-contamination and a sequencing artifact, a later analysis dropped over 550 nucleotide sequences that were highly shared and had low generation probability. A later analysis calculated a clonal expansion index for each public chain from normalized within-repertoire ranks of inferred template counts. A later analysis computed generation probabilities with a VDJ recombination model fitted to out-of-frame rearrangements, and checked the results against IGoR. In a later analysis, TCR-TCR, TCR-HLA and TCR-CMV co-occurrence was scored with hypergeometric tests, and a repertoire-size bias correction was applied to TCR pairs. A later analysis estimated false discovery rates by permuting HLA or CMV assignments 20 times. In a later analysis, co-occurring TCRs were grouped using DBSCAN, with TCRdist sequence similarity added in when clustering inside HLA-allele-positive subsets. For co-occurrence clustering, repertoires with fewer than 30,000 or more than 120,000 public chains were excluded, along with roughly 5 repertoires with anomalous nucleotide sharing. Sourced from immuneACCESS, this table was stored by TCRdb with only in-frame sequences that have V and J called. A share of the clones is absent; for the studies checked, an unresolved V gene accounts for under half, and the remainder has no known explanation. The V and J calls and clone size are taken from that table; D and trimming were inferred from the DNA. The table for this sample records approximately 82,000 clones. Of the sample, approximately 1.6% falls within the top ten clones.

The sequenced sample consisted of PBMCs. The origin of this receptor is a woman aged 55-75 years in good health and CMV-seronegative.

The nucleotide sequence is TGTGCCAGCAGCCCTGAGGGCTATGGCTACACCTTC. Its translation reads: CASSPEGYGYTF. Rearrangement joined TRBV7-2 to TRBJ1-2; the D gene cannot be named for sure. V is clipped by 5 bases and J by 4 bases, and the sequence between their germline boundaries is 8 bases long. The CDR3, cysteine through phenylalanine, is 12 amino acids long. Kept here is only the CDR3 DNA, which spans 36 bases and is read in frame from base 1. Via the germline V gene, CDR1 is SGHTA and CDR2 FQGNSA.